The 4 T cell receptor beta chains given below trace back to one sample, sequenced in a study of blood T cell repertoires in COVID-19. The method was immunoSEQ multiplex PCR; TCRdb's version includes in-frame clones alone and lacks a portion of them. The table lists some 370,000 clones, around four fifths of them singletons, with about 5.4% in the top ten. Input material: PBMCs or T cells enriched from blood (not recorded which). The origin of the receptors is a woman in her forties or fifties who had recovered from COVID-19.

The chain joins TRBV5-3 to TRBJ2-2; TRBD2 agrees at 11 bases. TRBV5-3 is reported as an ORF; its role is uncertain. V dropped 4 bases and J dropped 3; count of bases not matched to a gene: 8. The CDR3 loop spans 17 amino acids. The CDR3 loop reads CARSPPTSGKYTGELFF. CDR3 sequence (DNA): TGTGCCAGAAGCCCACCGACTAGCGGGAAGTACACCGGGGAGCTGTTTTTT.

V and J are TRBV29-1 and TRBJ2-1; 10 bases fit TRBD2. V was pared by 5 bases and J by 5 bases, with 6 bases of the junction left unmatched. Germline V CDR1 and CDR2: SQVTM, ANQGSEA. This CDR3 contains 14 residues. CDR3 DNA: TGCAGCGTTAGCGGGGGGGCAGTCGACAATGAGCAGTTCTTC. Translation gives CSVSGGAVDNEQFF.

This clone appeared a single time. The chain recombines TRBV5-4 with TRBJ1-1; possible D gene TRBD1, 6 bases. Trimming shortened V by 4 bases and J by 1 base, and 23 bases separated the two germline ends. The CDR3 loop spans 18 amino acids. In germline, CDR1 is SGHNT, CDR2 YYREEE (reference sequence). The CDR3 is CASSPLGARVGGNTEAFF. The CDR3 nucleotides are TGTGCCAGCAGCCCGCTAGGGGCCAGGGTAGGGGGGAACACTGAAGCTTTCTTT.

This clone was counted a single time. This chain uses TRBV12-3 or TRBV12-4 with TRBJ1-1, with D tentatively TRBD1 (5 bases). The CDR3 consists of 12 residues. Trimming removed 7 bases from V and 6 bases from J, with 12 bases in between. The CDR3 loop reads CASNRRGPEAFF. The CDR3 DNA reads TGTGCCAGCAACCGAAGGGGCCCTGAAGCTTTCTTT.